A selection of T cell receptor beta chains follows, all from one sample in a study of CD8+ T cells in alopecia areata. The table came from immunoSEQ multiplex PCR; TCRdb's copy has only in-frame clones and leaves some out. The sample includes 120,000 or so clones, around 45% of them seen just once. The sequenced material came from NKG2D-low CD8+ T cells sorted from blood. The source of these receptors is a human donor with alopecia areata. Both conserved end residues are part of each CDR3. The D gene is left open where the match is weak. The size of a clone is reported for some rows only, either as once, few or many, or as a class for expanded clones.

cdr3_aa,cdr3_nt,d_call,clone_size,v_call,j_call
CASSLRTDAYGYTF,TGCGCCAGCAGCCTTCGGACGGACGCCTATGGCTACACCTTC,NA,once,TRBV4-1,TRBJ1-2
CSPREGRLKVYSNQPQHF,TGCAGCCCCCGGGAGGGACGGCTAAAAGTTTATAGCAATCAGCCCCAGCATTTT,NA,few,TRBV29-1,TRBJ1-5
CSGTGGETQYF,TGCAGCGGGACAGGGGGAGAGACCCAGTACTTC,TRBD1,NA,TRBV29-1,TRBJ2-5
CSARLAAYNEQFF,TGCAGCGCCCGACTAGCGGCATACAATGAGCAGTTCTTC,TRBD2,few,TRBV29-1,TRBJ2-1
CSVAGTGISYEQYF,TGCAGCGTCGCCGGGACAGGGATTTCCTACGAGCAGTACTTC,TRBD1,few,TRBV29-1,TRBJ2-7
CASRALPYNSPLHF,TGTGCCAGCAGAGCCCTGCCCTATAATTCACCCCTCCACTTT,NA,NA,TRBV6-6,TRBJ1-6
CASSLSERAEGYTF,TGTGCCAGCAGCCTAAGTGAGAGGGCGGAAGGCTACACCTTC,NA,few,TRBV7-9,TRBJ1-2
CASSPPFSESYNEQFF,TGTGCCAGCAGCCCCCCCTTTAGCGAGTCCTACAATGAGCAGTTCTTC,NA,NA,TRBV4-2,TRBJ2-1
CSVVDLGGRRTEAFF,TGCAGCGTTGTTGACTTAGGGGGGCGAAGGACTGAAGCTTTCTTT,NA,few,TRBV29-1,TRBJ1-1
CASSLVGDEQYF,TGTGCCAGCAGCTTGGTCGGGGACGAGCAGTACTTC,NA,NA,TRBV5-6,TRBJ2-7
CASSFDRSYEQYF,TGTGCCAGCAGCTTCGACAGGAGCTACGAGCAGTACTTC,NA,once,TRBV5-6,TRBJ2-7
CSVESPRGEQFF,TGCAGCGTTGAAAGTCCTCGCGGTGAGCAGTTCTTC,NA,NA,TRBV29-1,TRBJ2-1
CASSQEGTWQYF,TGTGCCAGCAGCCAAGAGGGGACTTGGCAGTACTTC,NA,NA,TRBV14,TRBJ2-7
CAWSAGAGTDTQYF,TGTGCCTGGAGTGCAGGAGCGGGCACAGATACGCAGTATTTT,NA,NA,TRBV30,TRBJ2-3
CSVVGGGGSYNEQFF,TGCAGCGTTGTTGGCGGAGGGGGATCCTACAATGAGCAGTTCTTC,NA,few,TRBV29-1,TRBJ2-1
CSVDPRRGHEQYF,TGCAGCGTTGATCCCCGCCGGGGGCACGAGCAGTACTTC,NA,NA,TRBV29-1,TRBJ2-7
CSVALAGGVEQFF,TGCAGCGTTGCACTAGCGGGAGGGGTTGAGCAGTTCTTC,TRBD2,NA,TRBV29-1,TRBJ2-1
CASSAGANTDTQYF,TGTGCCAGCAGCGCAGGAGCTAACACAGATACGCAGTATTTT,NA,NA,TRBV9,TRBJ2-3
CASLRADEQFF,TGTGCCAGCCTAAGGGCCGATGAGCAGTTCTTC,NA,NA,TRBV2,TRBJ2-1
CSVEALGRTEAFF,TGCAGCGTTGAAGCTTTGGGGAGGACTGAAGCTTTCTTT,NA,NA,TRBV29-1,TRBJ1-1
CASSEGTASTDTQYF,TGTGCCAGCAGTGAAGGGACAGCGAGCACAGATACGCAGTATTTT,TRBD1,few,TRBV25-1,TRBJ2-3
CASTTNYEQYF,TGTGCCAGCACCACAAACTACGAGCAGTACTTC,NA,few,TRBV25-1,TRBJ2-7
CASSYGFDEQYF,TGTGCCAGCAGCTATGGGTTTGACGAGCAGTACTTC,NA,NA,TRBV7-9,TRBJ2-7
CASSLTPGSNQPQHF,TGTGCCAGCAGTTTGACCCCCGGGAGCAATCAGCCCCAGCATTTT,NA,NA,TRBV27,TRBJ1-5
CSVVPGQGAEDEKLFF,TGCAGCGTTGTGCCGGGACAGGGGGCGGAGGATGAAAAACTGTTTTTT,TRBD1,NA,TRBV29-1,TRBJ1-4